Listed here is a single TCR beta chain. The antigen it recognizes is unknown. No base quality values were provided; no much bigger clone lies one nucleotide off. Per the germline V gene, SGHRS is the CDR1 and YFSETQ is the CDR2. The cysteine opens and the phenylalanine closes a CDR3 of 15 amino acids. Of all the DNA, just the CDR3 is kept, 45 bases in frame from base 1. The junction shows trimming of 0 bases on V and 4 bases on J, plus 13 bases between the germline ends. The entry originates in a study of blood T cell repertoires in COVID-19 (TCRdb year 2020). In the study overall: Samples from collaborators originated in the United States, Italy and Spain and spanned both the acute and convalescent phases of COVID-19. The prospective study material was composed of cDNA or gDNA derived from T cells, B-cell-depleted T cells, or PBMCs. Subjects who had been exposed to COVID-19, were actively infected with it, or had recovered from it provided the deeply sampled blood TCRbeta repertoires that made up the dataset. The repertoires were released in a freely available public database intended as a resource for research on the immune response to SARS-CoV-2. The samples were drawn from the first 160 participants of the ongoing ImmuneRACE study and from 950 to 1,500 subjects provided by 6 global collaborators. A de-identified subject ID, COVID-19 status, age in years and sex were almost always included in the sample metadata. Where available, HLA class I and class II types were taken from metadata supplied by the sample provider and were not determined by assay-based typing. Study-wide conclusions, independent of this receptor: How much clinical and demographic metadata was included differed by source and by participant, and the metadata was provided uncurated.

The immunoSEQ Assay, a bias-controlled multiplex PCR, was used to amplify TCRbeta CDR3 regions from genomic DNA. The published analysis was carried out like this. The number of nucleated cells in each sample was estimated from the amplification of reference gene primers within the assay. To quantify the absolute abundance of each unique TCRbeta CDR3 rearrangement, sequence reads were collapsed and filtered. Productive Simpson clonality was computed per sample as the square root of Simpson's diversity index over productive rearrangements. The immuneACCESS repertoire file appears here via TCRdb, limited to in-frame rearrangements. These files lack a portion of the clones; in checked studies, under half of the deficit traces to unresolved V genes, and the cause of the others is not known. V, J and clone size derive from that table, while D and trimming were established from the DNA sequence. For this sample the table gives a few hundred thousand clones, of which approximately 85% were detected only once. The ten largest clones add up to approximately 0.8% of the sample.

The collaborating institutions used their own protocols to collect whole blood in K2EDTA tubes. For TCRbeta analysis, collaborators shipped samples as frozen whole blood, isolated PBMCs, or DNA extracted from either of those sample types. The sequence derives from a woman aged 25 to 39 with acute or convalescent COVID-19. Rearrangement joined TRBV5-1 to TRBJ1-1; no D gene can be assigned with confidence. The sequenced sample was peripheral blood. The DNA sequence follows: TGCGCCAGCAGCTTGGATTCCGGGCGGGGCACTGAAGCTTTCTTT. Its translation reads: CASSLDSGRGTEAFF.